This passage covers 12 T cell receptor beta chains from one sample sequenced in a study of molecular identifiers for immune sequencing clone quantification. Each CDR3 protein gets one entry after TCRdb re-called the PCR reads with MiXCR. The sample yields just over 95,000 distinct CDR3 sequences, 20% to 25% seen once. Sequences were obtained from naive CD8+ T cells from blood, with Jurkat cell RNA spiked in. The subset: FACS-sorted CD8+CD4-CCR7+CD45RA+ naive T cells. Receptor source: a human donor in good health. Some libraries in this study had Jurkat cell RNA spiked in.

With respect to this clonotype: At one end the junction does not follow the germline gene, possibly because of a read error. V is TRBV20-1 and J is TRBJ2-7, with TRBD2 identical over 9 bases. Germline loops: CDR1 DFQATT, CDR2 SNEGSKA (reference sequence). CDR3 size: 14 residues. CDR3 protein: CSASGTSGYSEPYF. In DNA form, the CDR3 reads TGCAGTGCTAGCGGCACTAGCGGGTACTCCGAGCCGTACTTC.

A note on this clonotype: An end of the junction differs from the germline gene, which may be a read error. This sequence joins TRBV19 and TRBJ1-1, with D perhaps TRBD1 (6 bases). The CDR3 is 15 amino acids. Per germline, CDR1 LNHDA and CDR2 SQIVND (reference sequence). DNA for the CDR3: TGTGCCAGTAGTATTATAGGACAGCTAGGGACTGAAGATTTCTTT. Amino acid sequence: CASSIIGQLGTEDFF.

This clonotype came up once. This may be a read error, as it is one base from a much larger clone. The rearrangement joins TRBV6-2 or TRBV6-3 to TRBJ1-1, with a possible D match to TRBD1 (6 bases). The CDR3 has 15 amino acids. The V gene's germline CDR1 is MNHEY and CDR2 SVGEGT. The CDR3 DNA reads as TGTGCCAGCCTCGGGACGGGGGGCCCCCGATCTGAAGCTCTCTTT. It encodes CASLGTGGPRSEALF.

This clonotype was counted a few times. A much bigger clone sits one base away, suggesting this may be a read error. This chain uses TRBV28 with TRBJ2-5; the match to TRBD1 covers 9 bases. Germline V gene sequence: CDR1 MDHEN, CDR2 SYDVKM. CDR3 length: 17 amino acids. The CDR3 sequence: CASSTRTGATYQEPQYF. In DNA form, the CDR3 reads TGTGCCAGCAGTACTAGGACAGGGGCCACGTACCAAGAGCCCCAGTACTTC. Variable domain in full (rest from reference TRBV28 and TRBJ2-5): DVKVTQSSRYLVKRTGEKVFLECVQDMDHENMFWYRQDPGLGLRLIYFSYDVKMKEKGDIPEGYSVSREKKERFSLILESASTNQTSMYLCASSTRTGATYQEPQYFGPGTRLLVL.

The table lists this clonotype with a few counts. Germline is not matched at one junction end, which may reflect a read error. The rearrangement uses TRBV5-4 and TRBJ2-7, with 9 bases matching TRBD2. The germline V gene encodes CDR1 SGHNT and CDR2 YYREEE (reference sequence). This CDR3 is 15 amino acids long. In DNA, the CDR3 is TGTGCCGGCAGCCAACAGGGCGGGGGGGCCTACGAGCAGTACTTC. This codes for CAGSQQGGGAYEQYF.

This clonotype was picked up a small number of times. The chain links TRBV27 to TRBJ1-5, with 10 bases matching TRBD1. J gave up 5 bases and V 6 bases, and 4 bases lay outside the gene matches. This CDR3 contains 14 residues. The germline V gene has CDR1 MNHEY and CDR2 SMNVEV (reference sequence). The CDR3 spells CASRSGTGDQPQHF. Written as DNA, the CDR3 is TGTGCCAGCAGATCCGGGACAGGGGATCAGCCCCAGCATTTT.

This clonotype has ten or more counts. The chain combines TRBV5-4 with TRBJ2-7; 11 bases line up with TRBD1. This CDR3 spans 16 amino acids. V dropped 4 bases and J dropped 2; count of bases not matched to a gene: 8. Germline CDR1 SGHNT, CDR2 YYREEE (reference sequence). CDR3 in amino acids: CASSPGTGGLPYEQYF. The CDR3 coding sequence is TGTGCCAGCAGCCCGGGGACAGGGGGGCTTCCCTACGAGCAGTACTTC.

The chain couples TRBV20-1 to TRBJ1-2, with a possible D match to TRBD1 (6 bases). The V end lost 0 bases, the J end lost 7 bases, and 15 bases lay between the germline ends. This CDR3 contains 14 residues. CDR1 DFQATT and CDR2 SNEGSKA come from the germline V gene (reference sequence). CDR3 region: CSARDFQGPVGYTF. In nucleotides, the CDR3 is TGCAGTGCTAGAGATTTTCAGGGGCCTGTTGGCTACACCTTC.

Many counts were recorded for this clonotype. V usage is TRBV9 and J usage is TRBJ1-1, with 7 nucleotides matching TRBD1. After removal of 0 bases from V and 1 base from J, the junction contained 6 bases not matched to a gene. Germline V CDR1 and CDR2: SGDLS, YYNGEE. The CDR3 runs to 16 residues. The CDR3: CASSVVPTGSNTEAFF. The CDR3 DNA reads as TGTGCCAGCAGCGTAGTCCCGACAGGGTCGAACACTGAAGCTTTCTTT.

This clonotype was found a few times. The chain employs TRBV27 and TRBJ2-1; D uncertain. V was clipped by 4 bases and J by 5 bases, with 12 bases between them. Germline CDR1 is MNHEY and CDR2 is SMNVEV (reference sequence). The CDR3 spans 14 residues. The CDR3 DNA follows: TGTGCCAGCAGTTCGCGTCTTACTAACAATGAGCAGTTCTTC. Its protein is CASSSRLTNNEQFF.

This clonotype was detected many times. The CDR3 sequence: CASSPSGGFTDTQYF. The CDR3 DNA sequence: TGTGCCAGCAGCCCAAGCGGGGGGTTCACAGATACGCAGTATTTT. The V call is TRBV6-5, the J call TRBJ2-3, with 9 positions matching TRBD2. V dropped 6 bases and J dropped 2; count of bases not matched to a gene: 6. Germline-derived CDR1 and CDR2 are MNHEY and SVGAGI. The CDR3 contains 15 residues.

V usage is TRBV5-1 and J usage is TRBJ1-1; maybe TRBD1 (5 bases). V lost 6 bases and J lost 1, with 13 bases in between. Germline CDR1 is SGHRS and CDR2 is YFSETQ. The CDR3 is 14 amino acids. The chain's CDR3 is CASNQDIQNTEAFF. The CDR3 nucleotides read TGCGCCAGCAACCAGGACATACAGAACACTGAAGCTTTCTTT.